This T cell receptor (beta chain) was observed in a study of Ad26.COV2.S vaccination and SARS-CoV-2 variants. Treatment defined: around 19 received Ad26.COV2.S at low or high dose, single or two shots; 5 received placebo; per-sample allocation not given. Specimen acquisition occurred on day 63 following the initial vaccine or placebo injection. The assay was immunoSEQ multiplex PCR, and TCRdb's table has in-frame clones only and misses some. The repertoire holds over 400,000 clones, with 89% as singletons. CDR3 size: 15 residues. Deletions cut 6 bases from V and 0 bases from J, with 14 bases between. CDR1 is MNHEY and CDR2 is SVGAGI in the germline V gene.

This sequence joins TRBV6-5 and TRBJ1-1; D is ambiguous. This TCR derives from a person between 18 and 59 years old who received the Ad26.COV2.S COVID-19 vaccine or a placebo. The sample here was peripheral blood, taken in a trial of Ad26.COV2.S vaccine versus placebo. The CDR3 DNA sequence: TGTGCCAGCAGCATTCAATTAGGATTGAACACTGAAGCTTTCTTT. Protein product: CASSIQLGLNTEAFF.